One sample yielded the 5 T cell receptor beta chains listed below, sequenced in a study of metastatic and nonmetastatic thyroid tumors. TCRdb reanalyzed the PCR reads via MiXCR. The sample comprises just under 5,500 clones, roughly 32% of which are singletons, and around a quarter rests with the top ten. All patients were treatment-naive before thyroid surgery. Input material: adjacent normal tissue. The receptors were sampled from a female donor with papillary thyroid cancer or a benign thyroid nodule (not recorded which). Some clones in this sample may be carry-over from other donors' samples.

The rearrangement joins TRBV9 to TRBJ2-2, with 7 bases lining up with TRBD2. The CDR3 is 15 residues long. V dropped 4 bases and J dropped 6; count of bases not matched to a gene: 9. Germline CDR1 SGDLS, CDR2 YYNGEE. The CDR3 loop reads CASSPTSARAGELFF. CDR3 nucleotide sequence: TGTGCCAGCAGCCCCACTAGCGCTCGGGCCGGGGAGCTGTTTTTT. Using reference TRBV9 and TRBJ2-2 for the parts outside the CDR3, the full variable domain is DSGVTQTPKHLITATGQRVTLRCSPRSGDLSVYWYQQSLDQGLQFLIQYYNGEERAKGNILERFSAQQFPDLHSELNLSSLELGDSALYFCASSPTSARAGELFFGEGSRLTVL.

By share, this clone ranks as medium-sized (0.01 to 0.1%). The chain recombines TRBV29-1 with TRBJ1-1; D possibly corresponds to TRBD1 (5 bases). The V gene lost 2 bases and the J gene lost 7 bases, with 8 bases spanning the gap. The CDR3 loop spans 11 amino acids. Germline V gene data show CDR1 as SQVTM and CDR2 as ANQGSEA. CDR3 sequence: CSVETTVEAFF. The CDR3 DNA reads as TGCAGCGTTGAAACGACAGTTGAAGCTTTCTTT.

This clone was seen a few times. The chain has TRBV27 and TRBJ1-1; D ambiguous. The V end was cut by 1 base, the J end by 1 base, with 4 bases between. Germline V CDR1 and CDR2: MNHEY, SMNVEV (reference sequence). The CDR3 spans 13 residues. The CDR3 sequence is CASSLYKNTEAFF. CDR3 nucleotide sequence: TGTGCCAGCAGTTTATACAAGAACACTGAAGCTTTCTTT.

This clone was found a few times. V and J are TRBV10-1 and TRBJ2-7, with D unclear. CDR3 size: 16 residues. In germline, CDR1 is WNHNN, CDR2 SYGVQD (reference sequence). Between the trimmed V and J ends, which lost 6 bases and 4 bases, there was a span of 22 bases. The CDR3 bases are TGCGCCAGCAGCCCCGAGGTCGGTGGGGTTCGGTACGAGCAGTACTTC. Protein product: CASSPEVGGVRYEQYF.

This clone qualifies as medium-sized. V usage is TRBV19 and J usage is TRBJ2-3, with no clear D. The V end was cut by 4 bases, the J end by 4 bases, with 18 bases between. Germline V gives CDR1 LNHDA, CDR2 SQIVND (reference sequence). CDR3 length equals 16 residues. As DNA, the CDR3 is TGTGCCAGTAGTACGCCCTCGGCTACCGGTCCAGATACGCAGTATTTT. Translation gives CASSTPSATGPDTQYF.